This T cell receptor beta chain was sequenced in a study of blood T cell repertoires in COVID-19. The authors' processing: Estimation of nucleated cell counts was performed using reference gene primer amplification. The assay was immunoSEQ multiplex PCR, and TCRdb's table has in-frame clones only and misses some. V and J calls and clone size are copied from that table; D and trimming were computed from the DNA. The repertoire has about 480,000 clones, around nine tenths of them found once; the top ten carry roughly 7.3%. There are 14 residues in the CDR3. Germline V lookup: CDR1 SGHRS, CDR2 YFSETQ. The ends were cut back, 4 bases at V and 0 bases at J, with 11 bases in the middle.

This TCR was recovered from a woman aged 45-65 years with COVID-19, enrolled during active disease. The source material was peripheral blood. This chain joins TRBV5-1 and TRBJ2-7; D gene ambiguous. The CDR3 region is CASSVAGSSYEQYF. The CDR3 coding sequence is TGCGCCAGCAGCGTTGCCGGGTCCTCCTACGAGCAGTACTTC.